These 13 T cell receptor beta chains came from one sample sequenced in a study of T-cell reconstitution after alpha-beta-depleted transplantation in children. Preparation of the TCRbeta library involved a method that used unique molecular identifiers. TCRdb reanalysed the PCR reads using MiXCR and keeps one entry per CDR3 protein. The data contain hundreds of thousands of distinct CDR3 sequences, roughly 13% of them singletons. Specimen: PBMCs, mostly from graft donor cells, collected 360 days after TCRalphabeta/CD19-depleted stem cell transplant. The source of these receptors is a male patient aged 10 to 17 who had a stem cell transplant for acute myeloid leukemia, so the T cells may come from the graft donor.

The CDR3 DNA sequence: TGTGCCAGCAGCCCTCGCGGGATCTCCTACGAGCAGTACTTC. Protein product: CASSPRGISYEQYF. V is TRBV7-6 and J is TRBJ2-7; D perhaps matches TRBD2 (6 bases). Trimming removed 5 bases from V and 0 bases from J, with 11 bases in between. The germline V gene has CDR1 SGHVS and CDR2 FNYEAQ. This CDR3 spans 14 amino acids.

This clonotype showed up just a few times. A read error may account for a junction end that differs from germline. The genes are TRBV7-7 and TRBJ2-4; TRBD1 matches 8 bases. The CDR3 extends over 20 amino acids. Germline V gene lookup returns CDR1 SSHAT and CDR2 FNYEAQ (reference sequence). Here the CDR3 reads CASSFFSNSRQGIAKNIQYF. Here the CDR3 DNA reads TGTGCTAGCAGCTTTTTCTCAAACTCAAGACAGGGGATAGCCAAAAACATTCAGTACTTC.

The chain joins TRBV3-1 to TRBJ2-1; 9 bases map to TRBD2. Germline CDR1 and CDR2: LGHDT and YNNKEL (reference sequence). The CDR3 runs 16 residues. Trimming cost V 5 bases and J 5 bases; bases outside gene matches: 10. The DNA of the CDR3 is TGTGCCAGCAGCTACCAGCGGGGGGACCCCCACAATGAGCAGTTCTTC. It encodes CASSYQRGDPHNEQFF.

This clonotype was picked up a small number of times. The chain links TRBV28 to TRBJ2-7; 13 nucleotides align to TRBD2. Germline V gene lookup returns CDR1 MDHEN and CDR2 SYDVKM. The junction had 3 bases not matched to a gene; V was cut back by 2 bases and J by 2 bases. This CDR3 is built from 16 residues. The CDR3 reads CASSLEGLAGAYEQYF. The CDR3 DNA follows: TGTGCCAGCAGTTTAGAAGGACTAGCGGGAGCCTACGAGCAGTACTTC.

A few counts support this clonotype. V gene TRBV4-3 combines with J gene TRBJ2-7; 8 positions agree with TRBD2. Germline lookup yields CDR1 LGHNA and CDR2 YSLEER. With 2 bases clipped from V and 2 bases from J, the junction kept 5 bases outside the gene matches. This CDR3 comprises 15 residues. The CDR3 region has the DNA TGCGCCAGCAGCCAAACTAGCGGCATTCCCTACGAGCAGTACTTC. Translation gives CASSQTSGIPYEQYF.

This clonotype has more than one count but fewer than ten. The chain combines TRBV6-5 with TRBJ2-4, with D unresolved. The CDR3 totals 16 residues. In germline, CDR1 is MNHEY, CDR2 SVGAGI. Trimming took off 0 bases at V and 2 bases at J, with 11 bases between the two ends. Written as DNA, the CDR3 is TGTGCCAGCAGTTACTCTGGCCACCAAACCAAAAACATTCAGTACTTC. As protein: CASSYSGHQTKNIQYF.

This clonotype has ten or more counts. The chain recombines TRBV29-1 with TRBJ2-5; 10 bases line up with TRBD1. Trimming at V came to 4 bases and at J to 3 bases, leaving 14 bases not matched to a gene. Germline values: CDR1 SQVTM, CDR2 ANQGSEA. CDR3 length: 17 residues. CDR3 DNA sequence: TGCAGCGTTGGGATACTCGACAGGGGGCGGATTGAAGAGACCCAGTACTTC. Its protein product is CSVGILDRGRIEETQYF.

This clonotype came up a few times. The chain employs TRBV20-1 and TRBJ1-2; D unresolved. This CDR3 spans 11 amino acids. Trimming shortened V by 4 bases and J by 8 bases, and 11 bases separated the two germline ends. Germline loops: CDR1 DFQATT, CDR2 SNEGSKA (reference sequence). The CDR3 coding sequence is TGCAGTGCTACGGGTTTTGGGGGCTACACCTTC. Translation gives CSATGFGGYTF.

This clonotype was recorded a few times. The gene calls are TRBV10-3 and TRBJ2-1; TRBD2 matches at 14 bases. In germline, CDR1 is ENHRY, CDR2 SYGVKD. With 6 bases clipped from V and 5 bases from J, the junction kept 6 bases outside the gene matches. The CDR3 has 16 residues. The CDR3 reads CAIRRLAGGTHNEQFF. The CDR3 bases are TGTGCCATCAGGAGACTAGCGGGAGGGACCCACAATGAGCAGTTCTTC.

Ten or more counts support this clonotype. The V and J genes are TRBV10-3 and TRBJ2-5; D is undetermined. V lost 3 bases and J lost 4, with 6 bases in between. Germline values: CDR1 ENHRY, CDR2 SYGVKD. The CDR3 consists of 12 residues. CDR3 nucleotides: TGTGCCATCAGTGACCGGGTAGAGACCCAGTACTTC. Translation gives CAISDRVETQYF.

In its sample, this clonotype was seen a few times. This chain connects TRBV20-1 to TRBJ2-2, with 10 nucleotides matching TRBD2. The CDR3 length is 18 residues. After removal of 0 bases from V and 6 bases from J, the junction contained 13 bases not matched to a gene. In germline, CDR1 is DFQATT, CDR2 SNEGSKA (reference sequence). The CDR3 DNA follows: TGCAGTGCTAGAGAGTGGTGGGCTAGCGGGAGTAACGCCGGGGAGCTGTTTTTT. Translating gives CSAREWWASGSNAGELFF.

The table lists this clonotype with a few counts. The V gene is TRBV28, the J gene TRBJ1-1, with D possibly matching TRBD1 (5 bases). Germline CDR1 reads MDHEN; CDR2 reads SYDVKM. V was clipped by 6 bases and J by 0 bases, with 17 bases between them. The CDR3 is 16 amino acids. The CDR3 here is CASSLRRQTLNTEAFF. The CDR3 DNA reads TGTGCCAGCAGCCTCCGCAGACAGACATTGAACACTGAAGCTTTCTTT. The full variable domain, completed using reference TRBV28 and TRBJ1-1, is DVKVTQSSRYLVKRTGEKVFLECVQDMDHENMFWYRQDPGLGLRLIYFSYDVKMKEKGDIPEGYSVSREKKERFSLILESASTNQTSMYLCASSLRRQTLNTEAFFGQGTRLTVV.

This clonotype was seen many times. This chain links TRBV5-6 with TRBJ2-5; TRBD1 matches 9 bases. The trim removed 0 bases at V and 2 bases at J, leaving 5 bases unmatched. This CDR3 comprises 16 residues. Germline CDR1 and CDR2: SGHDT and YYEEEE. CDR3: CASSLGTGAPQETQYF. For the CDR3, the DNA is TGTGCCAGCAGCTTGGGGACAGGGGCGCCTCAAGAGACCCAGTACTTC. Using reference TRBV5-6 and TRBJ2-5 for the parts outside the CDR3, the full variable domain is DAGVTQSPTHLIKTRGQQVTLRCSPKSGHDTVSWYQQALGQGPQFIFQYYEEEERQRGNFPDRFSGHQFPNYSSELNVNALLLGDSALYLCASSLGTGAPQETQYFGPGTRLLVL.